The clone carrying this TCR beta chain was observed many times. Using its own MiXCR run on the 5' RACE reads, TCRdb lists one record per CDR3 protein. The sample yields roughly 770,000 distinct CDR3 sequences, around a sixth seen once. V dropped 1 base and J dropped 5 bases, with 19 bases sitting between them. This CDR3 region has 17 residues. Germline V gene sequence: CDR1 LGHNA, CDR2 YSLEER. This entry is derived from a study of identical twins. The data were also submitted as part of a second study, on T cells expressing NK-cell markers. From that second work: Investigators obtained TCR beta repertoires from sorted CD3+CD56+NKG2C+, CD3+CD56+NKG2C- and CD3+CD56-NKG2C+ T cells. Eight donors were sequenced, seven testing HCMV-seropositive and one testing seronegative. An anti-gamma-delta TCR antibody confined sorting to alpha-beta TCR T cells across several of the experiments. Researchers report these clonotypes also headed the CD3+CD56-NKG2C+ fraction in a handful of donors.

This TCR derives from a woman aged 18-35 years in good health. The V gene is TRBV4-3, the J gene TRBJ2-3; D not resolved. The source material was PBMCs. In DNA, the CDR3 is TGCGCCAGCAGCCAAGTAAGCCTGCCGGTAGCTGAAGATACGCAGTATTTT. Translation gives CASSQVSLPVAEDTQYF.